The 27 T cell receptor beta chains below come from one sample, sequenced in a study of T cell repertoires in cytomegalovirus infection. TCRdb passed the reads through MiXCR, listing each CDR3 protein once. In the table there are 510,000 or so distinct CDR3 sequences, 26% of which are singletons. The sequenced material came from PBMCs. Source of these receptors: a human donor in good health (CMV status not recorded). Some clones in this sample may be carry-over from other donors' samples.

This clonotype counts as medium-sized. V gene TRBV7-2 combines with J gene TRBJ2-1; 7 bases align to TRBD2. V gave up 4 bases and J gave up 7 bases; unmatched junction bases: 7. The CDR3 is made up of 14 amino acids. The V gene's germline CDR1 is SGHTA and CDR2 FQGNSA. CDR3 amino acids: CASSSDFSGNEQFF. DNA for the CDR3: TGTGCCAGCAGCTCCGATTTTAGCGGGAATGAGCAGTTCTTC.

The rearrangement joins TRBV7-2 to TRBJ2-2; D unresolved. Germline assignment: CDR1 SGHTA and CDR2 FQGNSA. The CDR3 covers 14 residues. The ends were cut back, 1 base at V and 4 bases at J, with 7 bases in the middle. The CDR3 DNA follows: TGTGCCAGCAGCTTAGGGGCTCTCACCGGGGAGCTGTTTTTT. It yields the protein CASSLGALTGELFF.

The J gene is TRBJ2-2, the V gene TRBV7-6; possible D gene TRBD2, 6 bases. V was clipped by 4 bases and J by 7 bases, with 22 bases between them. CDR3 length equals 17 residues. The germline gives CDR1 SGHVS, CDR2 FNYEAQ. For the CDR3, the DNA is TGTGCCAGCAGCTCCTCCCTCCTAGCGAGACTTAACGGGGAGCTGTTTTTT. It specifies CASSSSLLARLNGELFF. Drawing the rest from reference TRBV7-6 and TRBJ2-2, the complete variable domain is GAGVSQSPRYKVTKRGQDVALRCDPISGHVSLYWYRQALGQGPEFLTYFNYEAQQDKSGLPNDRFSAERPEGSISTLTIQRTEQRDSAMYRCASSSSLLARLNGELFFGEGSRLTVL.

In its sample, this clonotype was seen many times. V gene TRBV7-2 combines with J gene TRBJ2-1, with TRBD2 identical over 8 bases. J gave up 0 bases and V 6 bases, and 1 base lay outside the gene matches. CDR1 and CDR2 from the germline V gene are SGHTA and FQGNSA. The length of the CDR3 is 14 residues. CDR3 sequence (DNA): TGTGCCAGCAGGCTAGCGGGCTCCTACAATGAGCAGTTCTTC. Its protein is CASRLAGSYNEQFF.

The sample holds one count of this clonotype. A read error is possible here, since a much larger clone lies one base away. The chain recombines TRBV7-2 with TRBJ2-1; 9 nucleotides agree with TRBD2. Germline loops: CDR1 SGHTA, CDR2 FQGNSA. The CDR3 consists of 16 residues. V trimming: 3 bases; J trimming: 10 bases; junction bases outside the gene matches: 13. Written as DNA, the CDR3 is TGTGCCAGCAGCTTCGGAGCGGGAGGCTCCCTTCGCGAGCAGTTCTTC. Encoded protein: CASSFGAGGSLREQFF.

This clonotype appeared a few times. The chain is built from TRBV27 and TRBJ2-2, with no clear D. This CDR3 has 14 amino acids. Trimming stripped 2 bases from V and 4 bases from J, with 8 bases between. Germline CDR1 reads MNHEY; CDR2 reads SMNVEV (reference sequence). The CDR3 reads CASSLTEITGELFF. In DNA form, the CDR3 reads TGTGCCAGCAGTTTAACGGAAATCACCGGGGAGCTGTTTTTT.

This clonotype appeared a few times. J is TRBJ1-1 and V is TRBV12-3 or TRBV12-4; D is unclear. The CDR3 has 12 amino acids. V was pared by 2 bases and J by 10 bases, with 11 bases between. In nucleotides, the CDR3 is TGTGCCAGCAGTTTACTGTTGACACGAGCTTTCTTT. It yields the protein CASSLLLTRAFF.

This clonotype was detected only once. The rearrangement joins TRBV12-5 to TRBJ2-1; D gene unclear. Germline values: CDR1 LGHNT, CDR2 FRNRAP. Trimming took 1 base from V and 0 from J, leaving 7 bases between them. The CDR3 is 15 residues long. CDR3 sequence reads: CASGLDLSSYNEQFF. CDR3 sequence (DNA): TGTGCTAGTGGTTTGGACTTGAGCTCCTACAATGAGCAGTTCTTC. Drawing the rest from reference TRBV12-5 and TRBJ2-1, the complete variable domain is DARVTQTPRHKVTEMGQEVTMRCQPILGHNTVFWYRQTMMQGLELLAYFRNRAPLDDSGMPKDRFSAEMPDATLATLKIQPSEPRDSAVYFCASGLDLSSYNEQFFGPGTRLTVL.

This clonotype was recorded a few times. The chain is built from TRBV7-9 and TRBJ2-3, with 9 bases fitting TRBD1. The CDR3 totals 16 residues. The V gene's germline CDR1 is SEHNR and CDR2 FQNEAQ (reference sequence). After removal of 5 bases from V and 4 bases from J, the junction contained 10 bases not matched to a gene. CDR3 DNA: TGTGCCAGCAGCGGCTGGGACAGGGTGAAGGCAGATACGCAGTATTTT. Its translation: CASSGWDRVKADTQYF.

This clonotype was picked up many times. The chain has TRBV7-2 and TRBJ1-6; D remains unclear. In germline, CDR1 is SGHTA, CDR2 FQGNSA. The V end lost 5 bases, the J end lost 5 bases, and 10 bases lay between the germline ends. The CDR3 has 14 residues. CDR3 amino acids: CASSQGSNNSPLHF. The CDR3 nucleotides read TGTGCCAGCAGCCAAGGGTCCAATAATTCACCCCTCCACTTT.

This clonotype was counted at least ten times. V gene TRBV7-2 combines with J gene TRBJ1-2; TRBD1 might be the D (6 bases). V lost 5 bases and J 2 bases, leaving 12 bases between the germline ends. This CDR3 has 14 amino acids. The germline V gene has CDR1 SGHTA and CDR2 FQGNSA. CDR3 in DNA: TGTGCCAGCAGCCCCGACAGGCAGAACTATGGCTACACCTTC. The encoded protein is CASSPDRQNYGYTF.

J is TRBJ1-1 and V is TRBV14; perhaps TRBD1 as D (5 bases). V lost 4 bases, J lost 0 bases, and 12 bases lay in between. The CDR3 totals 15 residues. CDR1 is SGHDN and CDR2 is FVKESK in the germline V gene. CDR3 sequence reads: CASSRLRQLNTEAFF. CDR3 DNA: TGTGCCAGCAGCCGACTCCGACAGCTGAACACTGAAGCTTTCTTT.

This clonotype was seen more than once but under ten times. V gene TRBV28 combines with J gene TRBJ2-1, with 9 positions matching TRBD2. CDR1 and CDR2 (germline): MDHEN, SYDVKM. The CDR3 consists of 17 residues. The V gene end was trimmed by 5 bases and the J gene end by 6 bases; junction bases not matched to a gene: 14. CDR3 sequence (DNA): TGTGCCAGCAGTCCCCGTTCGGTCAGCGGGAGGAGCAATGAGCAGTTCTTC. It is translated as CASSPRSVSGRSNEQFF.

The CDR3 DNA reads TGTGCCAGCAGCCCTCAGACTAGCGGGAGCCCCTCCAGGACCCAGTACTTC. It translates to CASSPQTSGSPSRTQYF. The V gene is TRBV7-9, the J gene TRBJ2-5, with 12 bases fitting TRBD2. Germline-derived CDR1 and CDR2 are SEHNR and FQNEAQ (reference sequence). V was clipped by 5 bases and J by 7 bases; unmatched bases: 14. This CDR3 region has 17 residues.

This chain uses TRBV7-3 with TRBJ2-1; TRBD2 aligns across 11 bases. The CDR3 contains 15 residues. Per the germline V gene, CDR1 is SGHTA and CDR2 is FQGTGA. The J segment lost 11 bases and the V segment lost 6 bases, leaving 12 bases of the junction unmatched. Here the CDR3 reads CASRPTGTSGTQQFF. The CDR3 DNA sequence: TGTGCCAGCAGGCCGACCGGGACTAGCGGAACACAGCAGTTCTTC.

The rearrangement links TRBV5-6 to TRBJ2-1, with TRBD2 identical over 11 bases. The CDR3 has 16 amino acids. Germline CDR1 SGHDT, CDR2 YYEEEE. V shed 7 bases, J shed 8 bases, and the junction held 14 bases outside the gene matches. The CDR3 DNA is TGTGCCAGCGGAGCTTATCAACTAGCGGGAGCTTATGAGCAGTTCTTC. Its translation: CASGAYQLAGAYEQFF. The full variable domain, rest sourced from reference TRBV5-6 and TRBJ2-1, is DAGVTQSPTHLIKTRGQQVTLRCSPKSGHDTVSWYQQALGQGPQFIFQYYEEEERQRGNFPDRFSGHQFPNYSSELNVNALLLGDSALYLCASGAYQLAGAYEQFFGPGTRLTVL.

The rearrangement links TRBV15 to TRBJ1-4; D uncertain. The CDR3 is 13 amino acids. The V and J ends lost 1 base and 5 bases respectively, with 5 bases between them. Germline V lookup: CDR1 LNHNV, CDR2 YYDKDF (reference sequence). This chain's CDR3 is CATSRGGNEKLFF. As DNA, the CDR3 is TGTGCCACCAGCAGAGGAGGGAATGAAAAACTGTTTTTT.

This chain uses TRBV12-3 or TRBV12-4 with TRBJ2-1, with D unclear. The ends were cut back, 0 bases at V and 8 bases at J, with 5 bases in the middle. This CDR3 region has 12 residues. In DNA, the CDR3 is TGTGCCAGCAGTTTAGCTATAGATGAGCAGTTCTTC. Translation: CASSLAIDEQFF.

Only a few counts were recorded for this clonotype. The V gene is TRBV7-9, the J gene TRBJ2-7; D unclear. The CDR3 spans 13 residues. Trimming cost V 4 bases and J 7 bases, with 14 bases left between them. From germline, CDR1 is SEHNR and CDR2 FQNEAQ (reference sequence). The CDR3 spells CASSSRVKSEQYF. Written as DNA, the CDR3 is TGTGCCAGCAGCTCCCGGGTAAAGAGTGAGCAGTACTTC.

The chain has TRBV28 and TRBJ1-4; 10 nucleotides align to TRBD1. Germline CDR1 and CDR2: MDHEN and SYDVKM. The CDR3 has 15 amino acids. With 4 bases clipped from V and 16 bases from J, the junction kept 15 bases outside the gene matches. CDR3 residues: CASSSSGTGVERGFF. The CDR3 region has the DNA TGTGCCAGCAGTTCCTCGGGGACAGGGGTAGAGAGAGGGTTTTTT.

The chain joins TRBV7-2 to TRBJ1-2, with 10 bases identical to TRBD1. Trimming removed 4 bases from V and 5 bases from J; junction bases left unmatched: 7. Germline V gene data show CDR1 as SGHTA and CDR2 as FQGNSA. This CDR3 region has 15 residues. CDR3 region: CASSSPPDRGYGYTF. The DNA for the CDR3 is TGTGCCAGCAGCTCCCCCCCGGACAGGGGGTATGGCTACACCTTC.

The chain couples TRBV11-2 to TRBJ2-3; D remains ambiguous. The CDR3 spans 15 residues. The V gene's germline CDR1 is SGHAT and CDR2 FQNNGV. V lost 5 bases, J lost 2 bases, and 14 bases lay in between. The DNA of the CDR3 is TGTGCCAGCAGCCCGAACTTATTTCACACAGATACGCAGTATTTT. Its protein product is CASSPNLFHTDTQYF.

This clonotype was seen only once. The rearrangement uses TRBV5-1 and TRBJ1-2, with TRBD1 as a possible D gene (5 bases). CDR3 length: 17 amino acids. The V end was cut by 0 bases, the J end by 5 bases, with 20 bases between. The germline V gene has CDR1 SGHRS and CDR2 YFSETQ. The CDR3 spells CASSLGTKSASIYGYTF. The CDR3 DNA reads TGCGCCAGCAGCTTGGGGACAAAGTCGGCAAGTATATATGGCTACACCTTC. Using reference TRBV5-1 and TRBJ1-2 for the parts outside the CDR3, the full variable domain is KAGVTQTPRYLIKTRGQQVTLSCSPISGHRSVSWYQQTPGQGLQFLFEYFSETQRNKGNFPGRFSGRQFSNSRSEMNVSTLELGDSALYLCASSLGTKSASIYGYTFGSGTRLTVV.

This clonotype was picked up many times. The genes are TRBV24-1 and TRBJ1-2; D not certain. This CDR3 has 11 amino acids. Trimming removed 4 bases at V and 3 bases at J, with 2 bases between. Germline CDR1 reads KGHDR; CDR2 reads SFDVKD. In DNA form, the CDR3 reads TGTGCCACCAGTGACCACTATGGCTACACCTTC. This encodes CATSDHYGYTF.

The chain joins TRBV29-1 to TRBJ2-3; tentatively, D is TRBD1 (5 bases). This CDR3 contains 13 residues. CDR1 is SQVTM and CDR2 is ANQGSEA in the germline V gene. V was cut by 0 bases and J by 8 bases, with 12 bases left in between. CDR3 bases: TGCAGCGTTGAAGATCGATGGGGCGGTACGCAGTATTTT. It specifies CSVEDRWGGTQYF.

The chain uses TRBV7-8 and TRBJ1-2; 8 bases match TRBD1. The J segment lost 1 base and the V segment lost 4 bases, leaving 2 bases of the junction unmatched. Germline lookup yields CDR1 SGHVS and CDR2 FQNEAQ. The CDR3 has 14 residues. The CDR3 nucleotides read TGTGCCAGCAGCTCCAGGGGGCGTAACTATGGCTACACCTTC. It codes for CASSSRGRNYGYTF.

This clonotype has more than one count but fewer than ten. This rearrangement joins TRBV19 to TRBJ1-2, with D possibly TRBD1 on 6 matching bases. This CDR3 spans 14 amino acids. The V end lost 5 bases, the J end lost 4 bases, and 14 bases lay between the germline ends. CDR1 LNHDA and CDR2 SQIVND come from the germline V gene (reference sequence). In nucleotides, the CDR3 is TGTGCCAGTAGTGACCGGGACACCCCCTATGGCTACACCTTC. Translation gives CASSDRDTPYGYTF. The full variable domain, completed using reference TRBV19 and TRBJ1-2, is DGGITQSPKYLFRKEGQNVTLSCEQNLNHDAMYWYRQDPGQGLRLIYYSQIVNDFQKGDIAEGYSVSREKKESFPLTVTSAQKNPTAFYLCASSDRDTPYGYTFGSGTRLTVV.